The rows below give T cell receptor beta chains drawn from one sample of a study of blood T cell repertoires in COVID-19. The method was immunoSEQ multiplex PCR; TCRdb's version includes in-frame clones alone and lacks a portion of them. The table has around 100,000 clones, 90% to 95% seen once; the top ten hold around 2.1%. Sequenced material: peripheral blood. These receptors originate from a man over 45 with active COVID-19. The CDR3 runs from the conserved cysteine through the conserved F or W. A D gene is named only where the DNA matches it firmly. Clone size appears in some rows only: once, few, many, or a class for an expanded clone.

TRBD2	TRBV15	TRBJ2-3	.	TGTGCCACCAGCAGAGTTACTAGCGGGGGGGTCCCAGATACGCAGTATTTT	CATSRVTSGGVPDTQYF
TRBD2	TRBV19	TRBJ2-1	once	TGTGCCAGTAAGGGACTAGCGACTGAGCAGTTCTTC	CASKGLATEQFF
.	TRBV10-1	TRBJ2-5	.	TGCGCCAGCAGTGCGGACTACCAAGAGACCCAGTACTTC	CASSADYQETQYF
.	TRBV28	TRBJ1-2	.	TGTGCCAGCACCCCCCCCGCTAACTATGGCTACACCTTC	CASTPPANYGYTF
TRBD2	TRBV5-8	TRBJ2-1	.	TGTGCCAGCAGCTTAGGACTAGCGGGAGGATTAAATGAGCAGTTCTTC	CASSLGLAGGLNEQFF
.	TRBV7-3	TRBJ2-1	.	TGTGCCAGCAGCTTATTTGCGGGGTCCTACAATGAGCAGTTCTTC	CASSLFAGSYNEQFF
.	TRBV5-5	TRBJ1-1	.	TGTGCCAGCAGCTTACCAGGACTCGACACTGAAGCTTTCTTT	CASSLPGLDTEAFF
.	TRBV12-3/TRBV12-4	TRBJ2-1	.	TGTGCCAGCAGTTTACGCGGTGGTGAGCAGTTCTTC	CASSLRGGEQFF
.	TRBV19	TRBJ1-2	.	TGTGCCAGTAGTATGGCACAGGGTAGTAACTATGGCTACACCTTC	CASSMAQGSNYGYTF
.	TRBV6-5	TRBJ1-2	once	TGTGCCAGCAGTAGGGGGTCTAACTATGGCTACACCTTC	CASSRGSNYGYTF
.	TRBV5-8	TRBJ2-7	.	TGTGCCAGCAGCTTGGCCGCCATGGGGACATACGAGCAGTACTTC	CASSLAAMGTYEQYF
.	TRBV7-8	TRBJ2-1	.	TGTGCCAGCACCGTGAGCCACCCTAAAAGCTCCTACAATGAGCAGTTCTTC	CASTVSHPKSSYNEQFF
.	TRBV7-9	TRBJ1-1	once	TGTGCCAGCAGCTTAACCCCCTCCAGGGTGACTGAAGCTTTCTTT	CASSLTPSRVTEAFF
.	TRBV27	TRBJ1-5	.	TGTGCCAGCAGTTTTAGTTTAGCTCAGCCCCAGCATTTT	CASSFSLAQPQHF
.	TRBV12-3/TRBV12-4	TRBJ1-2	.	TGTGCCAGCAGCCACTCCCTCCGCGGCTACACCTTC	CASSHSLRGYTF
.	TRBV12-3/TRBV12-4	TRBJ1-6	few	TGTGCCAGCAGTTTGGGGGGGGGTTCACCCCTCCACTTT	CASSLGGGSPLHF
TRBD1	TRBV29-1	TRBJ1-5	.	TGCAGCGTCTCTGGAGGACAGGGCCTAAATCAGCCCCAGCATTTT	CSVSGGQGLNQPQHF
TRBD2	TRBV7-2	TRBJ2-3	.	TGTGCCAGCAGCTATAGCGGGGGGCCCTCGTACCAAGATACGCAGTATTTT	CASSYSGGPSYQDTQYF
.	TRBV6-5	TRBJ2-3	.	TGTGCCAGCAGTTACTCGAGGGCTCACCAGCGGGATACGCAGTATTTT	CASSYSRAHQRDTQYF
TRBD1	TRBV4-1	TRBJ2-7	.	TGCGCCAGCAGCCAAGATTTAGGGGGCTTCTACGAGCAGTACTTC	CASSQDLGGFYEQYF
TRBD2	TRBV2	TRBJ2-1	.	TGTGCCAGCAGGCTGGGACTAGCGGGGGAGGTTGAGCAGTTCTTC	CASRLGLAGEVEQFF
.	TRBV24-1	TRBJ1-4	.	TGTGCCACCAGTGATGCGTCGGGAAGTGGTGAAAAACTGTTTTTT	CATSDASGSGEKLFF
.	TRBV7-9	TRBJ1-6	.	TGTGCCAGCAGCTTAGATGTCCGGGGTTCACCCCTCCACTTT	CASSLDVRGSPLHF
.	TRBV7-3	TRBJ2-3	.	TGTGCCAGCAGCTTATCGAAGGGGGATACGCAGTATTTT	CASSLSKGDTQYF
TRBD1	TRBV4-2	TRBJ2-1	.	TGTGCCAGCAGCCAAGTCTACAGGGGGAGCTCCTACAATGAGCAGTTCTTC	CASSQVYRGSSYNEQFF
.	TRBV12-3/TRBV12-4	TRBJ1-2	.	TGTGCCAGCAGTGTCCACGGCGGCGGCTACACCTTC	CASSVHGGGYTF
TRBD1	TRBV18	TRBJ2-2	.	TGTGCCAGTCGCCCCAGGGGGCTCGACACCGGGGAGCTGTTTTTT	CASRPRGLDTGELFF
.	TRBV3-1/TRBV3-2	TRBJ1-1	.	TGTGCCAGCAGCCAAGGTACGGGGTGGAACACTGAAGCTTTCTTT	CASSQGTGWNTEAFF
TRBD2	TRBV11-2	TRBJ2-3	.	TGTGCCAGCAGCTCGGGACTAGAGGATTACACAGATACGCAGTATTTT	CASSSGLEDYTDTQYF
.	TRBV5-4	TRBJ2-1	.	TGTGCCAGCAGCCTAAACAGGGATGAGATTGAGCAGTTCTTC	CASSLNRDEIEQFF
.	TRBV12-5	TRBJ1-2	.	TGTGCTAGTGGTTTGCCCGACAGCCCGCATAACTATGGCTACACCTTC	CASGLPDSPHNYGYTF
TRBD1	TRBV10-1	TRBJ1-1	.	TGCGCCAGCAGTGAGACCGACAGGGAGACTGAAGCTTTCTTT	CASSETDRETEAFF
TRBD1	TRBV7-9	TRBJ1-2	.	TGTGCCAGCAGCTTAGCGTACATGCCCGGGACAGAGGCTTGGTATGGCTACACCTTC	CASSLAYMPGTEAWYGYTF
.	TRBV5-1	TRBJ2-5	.	TGCGCCAGCAGCTTGGCCGGGGCGGGGACCCAAGAGACCCAGTACTTC	CASSLAGAGTQETQYF
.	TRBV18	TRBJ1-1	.	TGTGCCAGCTCACCCTTGGATGTTGGGGAGGGCACTGAAGCTTTCTTT	CASSPLDVGEGTEAFF
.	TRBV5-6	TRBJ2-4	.	TGTGCCAGCAGCCACAGGTTGGGGGCCAAAAACATTCAGTACTTC	CASSHRLGAKNIQYF
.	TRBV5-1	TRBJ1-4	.	TGCGCCAGCGCTTCGCAGGGTCAGAATGAAAAACTGTTTTTT	CASASQGQNEKLFF
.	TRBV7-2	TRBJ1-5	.	TGTGCCAGCAGCTTTACAGGCGGCAATCAGCCCCAGCATTTT	CASSFTGGNQPQHF
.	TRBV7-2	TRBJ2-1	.	TGTGCCAGCAGCTTAGGCGGGACCCCTGGGCAGTTCTTC	CASSLGGTPGQFF
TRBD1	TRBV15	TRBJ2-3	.	TGTGCCACCAGCAGACATGGACAGGGGGGGAGTGATACGCAGTATTTT	CATSRHGQGGSDTQYF
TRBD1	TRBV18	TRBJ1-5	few	TGTGCCAGCTCCAGGACAGGGGTTTATAGCAATCAGCCCCAGCATTTT	CASSRTGVYSNQPQHF
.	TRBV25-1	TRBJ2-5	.	TGTGCCAGCAGCGAACAGGGAACGACCCAGTACTTC	CASSEQGTTQYF
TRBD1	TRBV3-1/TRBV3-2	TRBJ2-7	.	TGTGCCAGCAGCCAAGATTATACGGGACAGCCCCCCGAGCAGTACTTC	CASSQDYTGQPPEQYF
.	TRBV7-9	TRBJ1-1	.	TGTGCCAGCAGCTTCGGTAACACTGAAGCTTTCTTT	CASSFGNTEAFF
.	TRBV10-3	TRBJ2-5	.	TGTGCCATCAGGGAGGGGACAGATCAAGAGACCCAGTACTTC	CAIREGTDQETQYF